This T cell receptor beta chain emerged from a study of somatic mutations in cytotoxic T cells in rheumatoid arthritis. The study pulled out CD4+ and CD8+ cells with positive magnetic bead selection and then checked their purity by flow cytometry. Clones were read by immunoSEQ multiplex PCR, and TCRdb kept only the in-frame ones, dropping some. The repertoire holds under 30,000 clones, with 70% to 85% as singletons. Germline assignment: CDR1 MDHEN and CDR2 SYDVKM. After removal of 4 bases from V and 9 bases from J, the junction contained 26 bases not matched to a gene. The CDR3 runs 20 residues. The receptor was isolated from a woman younger than 35 in good health. The rearrangement links TRBV28 to TRBJ1-5, with TRBD1 matching over 8 bases. What was sequenced was CD8+ T cells sorted from blood. The CDR3, as DNA: TGTGCCAGCAGTTCCCCCGTATGGGGACAGGAGGACTATTCCGTTCCGCCCCAGCATTTT. Amino acids: CASSSPVWGQEDYSVPPQHF.